The subject of this entry is one T cell receptor beta chain. Its antigen is currently not known. No base-level quality is on record; no much larger clone is a single base apart. Using the deep immunoSEQ assay, TCR CDR3 regions were amplified from genomic DNA by multiplex PCR. Extracted genomic DNA from each cell subset was spread evenly across all wells of several immunoSEQ 96-well plates, with each plate serving as a replicate. For sorted subsets, about 200 ng genomic DNA, equal to some 28,000 T cell genomes, was loaded into each replicate PCR. The purified libraries were quantified using a Qubit 3.0 fluorometer, sized with a Bioanalyzer 2100, and then quantified again using the KAPA Library Quantification kit. Each immunoSEQ 96-well plate was sequenced on its own single-read 150-cycle Illumina NextSeq 550 flow cell. The study's processing was this. Because the immunoSEQ output included only junctional sequences and no quality scores, the filtering could not be the same as the filtering used for full-length reads. Sequences were annotated with PyIR, a Python wrapper for IgBLAST v1.9, and V/J genes and CDR3 were assigned using IMGT germline references. Reads were removed for weak V/J assignments (E-value above 1e-6), missing CDR3, stop codons, out-of-frame junctions, or ambiguous translated residues. A V3J clonotype was defined by an identical inferred V gene, J gene, and CDR3 amino acid sequence. Percentage overlap between repertoires was computed as shared unique clonotypes divided by the size of the smaller repertoire. RTK rarefaction, the Chao1 estimator, and Recon v2.1 estimates of unobserved clonotypes were used to assess repertoire richness. OLGA was used to compute generation probabilities for all TCRbeta clonotypes that the gDNA method yielded from a handful of donors. Drawn from immuneACCESS, this table holds only the in-frame rearrangements with V and J called that TCRdb kept. Clones are partly lost; checked studies trace under half to an unresolved V gene and leave the rest unexplained. V, J and clone size are taken as reported in that table, and D and trimming were inferred from the DNA itself. In all, the sample holds a few million clones, and approximately 95% of those were seen once. 0.3% to 0.4% of the sample lies in the top ten.

The cysteine opens and the phenylalanine closes a CDR3 of 15 amino acids. Only the CDR3 DNA stays, 45 bases, in frame from base 1. The germline V gene sets CDR1 to SGHVS and CDR2 to FQNEAQ. The junction shows trimming of 6 bases on V and 0 bases on J, plus 12 bases between the germline ends. The sample belongs to a study of shared clonotypes between healthy human individuals (dated by TCRdb to 2018 to 2021). Regarding the study in general: A couple of women and a few men aged 18 to 49 years were included in the cohort. To increase sequencing depth and limit assay-specific biases, different laboratories used diverse techniques to prepare libraries and sequence TCR repertoires. The study deeply sequenced blood TCR repertoires of five healthy adults to estimate repertoire size and the extent of clonotype sharing between individuals. Between about 0.8 and 8.9 billion PBMCs per donor were obtained by leukapheresis. For each donor, three plates each were used for CD4 naive and CD4 memory, two plates were used for CD8 naive, and one plate was used for CD8 memory.

Donors were healthy HIV-negative adults with no recently reported acute infections or vaccinations. All donors were Caucasian adults living in Nashville, Tennessee, USA. Magnetic negative selection was used to enrich CD4+ T cells, after which naive cells were positively selected on CD45RA and the negative fraction became the memory subset. Blood was obtained by leukapheresis, after which PBMCs were separated by Ficoll-Histopaque density gradient centrifugation and cryopreserved in liquid nitrogen vapor phase. Analytical flow cytometry was used to check the purity and quantity of each magnetically sorted T cell population. From each sorted fraction, genomic DNA was isolated and quantified by UV absorbance on a Nanodrop 2000c. Results the study describes overall, beyond this receptor: Only blood was sampled, and tissue TCR repertoires likely differ from those in blood. When four donors were compared, the shared fraction of clonotypes was around 5% for naive CD4, 3.5% to 4% for naive CD8, 2% to 2.5% for memory CD4, and 0.35% to 0.5% for memory CD8. Because the study included a small number of donors, the genetic and exposure-history diversity represented was limited. Compared with non-shared clonotypes, clonotypes shared by all four sorted-subset donors had higher generation probabilities. Even with the large sequencing depth, rarefaction of the sorted-subset datasets indicated that sequencing was incomplete. Pairwise subsampling led to the expectation that sequencing depth would affect the degree of clonotype sharing among donors. Naive subsets generally had larger estimated clonotype richness than memory subsets.

The rearranged segments are TRBV7-8 and TRBJ2-1, and perhaps TRBD2 as D gene, on 5 matching bases. The sequence derives from a man younger than 35 in good health. Some clones in this sample may be carry-over from other donors' samples. Specimen: naive CD4+ T cells from PBMCs. The cell subset or site label on this specimen signifies: CD45RA+ positively selected. The base sequence is TGTGCCAGCAGTGGTAGCGCAAGCTCCTACAATGAGCAGTTCTTC. It codes for CASSGSASSYNEQFF.